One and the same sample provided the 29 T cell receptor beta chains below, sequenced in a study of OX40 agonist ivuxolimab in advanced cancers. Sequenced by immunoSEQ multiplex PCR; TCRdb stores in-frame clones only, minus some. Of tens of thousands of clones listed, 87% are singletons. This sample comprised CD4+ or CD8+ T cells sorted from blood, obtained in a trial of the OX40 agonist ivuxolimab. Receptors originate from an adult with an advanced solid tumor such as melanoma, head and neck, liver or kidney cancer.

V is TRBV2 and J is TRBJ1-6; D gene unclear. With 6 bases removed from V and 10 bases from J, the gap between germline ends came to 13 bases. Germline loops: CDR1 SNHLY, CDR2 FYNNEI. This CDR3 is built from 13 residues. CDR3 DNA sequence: TGTGCCAGCAGCCGACAAACGGGATCACCCCTCCACTTT. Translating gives CASSRQTGSPLHF.

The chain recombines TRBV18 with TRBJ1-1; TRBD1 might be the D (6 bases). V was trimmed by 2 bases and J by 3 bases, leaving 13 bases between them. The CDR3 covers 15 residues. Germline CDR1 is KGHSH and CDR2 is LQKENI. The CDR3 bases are TGTGCCAGCTCACCATCGGGACAATCCTACACTGAAGCTTTCTTT. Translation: CASSPSGQSYTEAFF.

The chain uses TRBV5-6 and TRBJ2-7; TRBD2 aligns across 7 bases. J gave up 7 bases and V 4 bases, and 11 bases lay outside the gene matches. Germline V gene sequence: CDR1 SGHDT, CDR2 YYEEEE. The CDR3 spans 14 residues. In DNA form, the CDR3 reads TGTGCCAGCAGCCTCCTGGGGAGTAGCGGGGAGCAGTACTTC. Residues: CASSLLGSSGEQYF.

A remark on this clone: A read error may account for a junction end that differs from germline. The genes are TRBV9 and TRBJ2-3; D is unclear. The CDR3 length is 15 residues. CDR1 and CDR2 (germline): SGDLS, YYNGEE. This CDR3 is CAISNGHSSTDTQYF. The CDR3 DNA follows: TGTGCCATCAGCAATGGGCATTCTAGCACAGATACGCAGTATTTT. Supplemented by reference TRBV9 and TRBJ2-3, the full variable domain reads DSGVTQTPKHLITATGQRVTLRCSPRSGDLSVYWYQQSLDQGLQFLIQYYNGEERAKGNILERFSAQQFPDLHSELNLSSLELGDSALYFCAISNGHSSTDTQYFGPGTRLTVL.

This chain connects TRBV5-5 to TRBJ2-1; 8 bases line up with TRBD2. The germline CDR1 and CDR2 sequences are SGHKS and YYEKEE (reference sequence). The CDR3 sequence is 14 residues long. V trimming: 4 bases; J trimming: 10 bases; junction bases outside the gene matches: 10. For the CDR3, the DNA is TGTGCCAGCAGCCCTCCGGGACTAGAAGGCGAGCAGTTCTTC. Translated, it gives CASSPPGLEGEQFF. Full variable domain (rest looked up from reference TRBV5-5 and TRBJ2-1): DAGVTQSPTHLIKTRGQQVTLRCSPISGHKSVSWYQQVLGQGPQFIFQYYEKEERGRGNFPDRFSARQFPNYSSELNVNALLLGDSALYLCASSPPGLEGEQFFGPGTRLTVL.

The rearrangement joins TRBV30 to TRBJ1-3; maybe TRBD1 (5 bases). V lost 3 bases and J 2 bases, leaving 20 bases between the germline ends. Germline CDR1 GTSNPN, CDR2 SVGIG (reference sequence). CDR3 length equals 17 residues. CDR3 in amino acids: CAWRPRGHRTAGNTIYF. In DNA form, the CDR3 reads TGTGCCTGGAGGCCTCGCGGGCACAGGACGGCTGGAAACACCATATATTTT.

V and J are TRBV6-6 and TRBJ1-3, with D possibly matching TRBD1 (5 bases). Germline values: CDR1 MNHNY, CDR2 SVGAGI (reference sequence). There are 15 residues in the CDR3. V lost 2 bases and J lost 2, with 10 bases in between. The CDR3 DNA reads TGTGCCAGCAGTTACGACAGCTTTACTGGAAACACCATATATTTT. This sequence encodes CASSYDSFTGNTIYF.

CDR3 in amino acids: CASSSFPRTYNEQFF. CDR3 in DNA: TGTGCCAGCAGCTCATTTCCTAGGACCTACAATGAGCAGTTCTTC. The chain combines TRBV5-8 with TRBJ2-1; D is ambiguous. The germline gives CDR1 SGHTS, CDR2 YDEGEE. Trimming cost V 3 bases and J 2 bases, with 12 bases left between them. The CDR3 is 15 amino acids.

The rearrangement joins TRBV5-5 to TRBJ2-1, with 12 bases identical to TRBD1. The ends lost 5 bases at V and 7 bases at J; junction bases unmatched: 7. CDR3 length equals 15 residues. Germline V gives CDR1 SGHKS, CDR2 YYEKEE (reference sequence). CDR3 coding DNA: TGTGCCAGCAGTACGGGACAGGGGGCAACAAATGAGCAGTTCTTC. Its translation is CASSTGQGATNEQFF.

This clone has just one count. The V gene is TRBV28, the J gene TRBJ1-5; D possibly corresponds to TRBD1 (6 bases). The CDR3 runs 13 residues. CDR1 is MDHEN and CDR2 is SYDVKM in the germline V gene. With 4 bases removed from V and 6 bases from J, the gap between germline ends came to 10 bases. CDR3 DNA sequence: TGTGCCAGCAGTTGGACAGACGCTCAGCCCCAGCATTTT. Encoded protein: CASSWTDAQPQHF.

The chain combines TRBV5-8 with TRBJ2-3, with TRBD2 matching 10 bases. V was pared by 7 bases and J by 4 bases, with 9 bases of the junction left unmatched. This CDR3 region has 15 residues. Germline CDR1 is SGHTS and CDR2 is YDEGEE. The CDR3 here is CASFPLAGGADTQYF. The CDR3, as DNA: TGTGCCAGCTTCCCTTTAGCGGGAGGCGCAGATACGCAGTATTTT.

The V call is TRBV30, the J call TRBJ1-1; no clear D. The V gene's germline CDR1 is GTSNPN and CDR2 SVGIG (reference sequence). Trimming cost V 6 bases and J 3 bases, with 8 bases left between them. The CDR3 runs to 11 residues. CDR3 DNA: TGTGCCTGCTCCCCGGACACTGAAGCTTTCTTT. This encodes CACSPDTEAFF.

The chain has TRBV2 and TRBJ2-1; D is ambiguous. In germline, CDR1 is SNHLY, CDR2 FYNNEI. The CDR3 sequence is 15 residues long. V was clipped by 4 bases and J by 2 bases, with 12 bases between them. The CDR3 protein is CASSVSGLTYNEQFF. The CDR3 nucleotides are TGTGCCAGCAGTGTTTCCGGGCTCACCTACAATGAGCAGTTCTTC.

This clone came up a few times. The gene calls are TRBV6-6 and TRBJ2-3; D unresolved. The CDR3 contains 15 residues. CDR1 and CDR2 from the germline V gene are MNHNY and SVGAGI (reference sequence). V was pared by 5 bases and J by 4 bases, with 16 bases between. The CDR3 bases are TGTGCCAGCAGTCCGGACCCCCAAAGGGCAGATACGCAGTATTTT. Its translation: CASSPDPQRADTQYF.

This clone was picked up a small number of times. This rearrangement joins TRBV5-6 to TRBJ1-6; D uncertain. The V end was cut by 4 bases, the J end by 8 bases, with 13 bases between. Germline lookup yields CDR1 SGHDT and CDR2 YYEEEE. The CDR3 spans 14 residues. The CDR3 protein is CASSRRLTDSPLHF. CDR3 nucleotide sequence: TGTGCCAGCAGCCGCAGGTTAACGGATTCACCCCTCCACTTT.

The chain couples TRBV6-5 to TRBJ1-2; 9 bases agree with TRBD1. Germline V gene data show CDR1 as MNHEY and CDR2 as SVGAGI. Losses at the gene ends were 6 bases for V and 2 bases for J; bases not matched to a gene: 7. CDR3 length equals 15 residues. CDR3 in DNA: TGTGCCAGCAGACCCGGACAGGGGACGAACTATGGCTACACCTTC. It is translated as CASRPGQGTNYGYTF.

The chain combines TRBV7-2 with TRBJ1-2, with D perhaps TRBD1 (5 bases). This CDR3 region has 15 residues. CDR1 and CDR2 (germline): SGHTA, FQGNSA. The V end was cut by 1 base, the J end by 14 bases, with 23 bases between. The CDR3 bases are TGTGCCAGCAGCTTAGGTGGTGACAGATCTCTGAGCTGGACCTTC. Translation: CASSLGGDRSLSWTF.

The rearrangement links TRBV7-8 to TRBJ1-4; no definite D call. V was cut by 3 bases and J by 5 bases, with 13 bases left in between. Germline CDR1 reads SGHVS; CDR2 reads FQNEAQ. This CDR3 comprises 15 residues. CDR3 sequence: CASSFGAGWNEKLFF. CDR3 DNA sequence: TGTGCCAGCAGCTTTGGTGCAGGCTGGAATGAAAAACTGTTTTTT.

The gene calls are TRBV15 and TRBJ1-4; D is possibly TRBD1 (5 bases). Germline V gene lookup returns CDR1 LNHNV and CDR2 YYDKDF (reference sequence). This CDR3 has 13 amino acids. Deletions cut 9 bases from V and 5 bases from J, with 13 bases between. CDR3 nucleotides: TGTGCCACGACCGGGACTCTCAATGAAAAACTGTTTTTT. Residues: CATTGTLNEKLFF.

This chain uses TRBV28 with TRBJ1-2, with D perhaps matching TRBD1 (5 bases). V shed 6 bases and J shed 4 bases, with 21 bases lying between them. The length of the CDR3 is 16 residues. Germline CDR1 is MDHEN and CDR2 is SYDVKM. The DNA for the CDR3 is TGTGCCAGCAGAACCGGTATTGGGGGTGACTCCTATGGCTACACCTTC. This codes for CASRTGIGGDSYGYTF.

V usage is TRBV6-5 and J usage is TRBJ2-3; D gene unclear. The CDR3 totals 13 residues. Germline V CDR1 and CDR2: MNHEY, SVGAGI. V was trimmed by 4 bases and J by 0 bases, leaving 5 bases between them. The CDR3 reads CASSLISTDTQYF. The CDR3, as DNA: TGTGCCAGCAGTTTGATTAGCACAGATACGCAGTATTTT.

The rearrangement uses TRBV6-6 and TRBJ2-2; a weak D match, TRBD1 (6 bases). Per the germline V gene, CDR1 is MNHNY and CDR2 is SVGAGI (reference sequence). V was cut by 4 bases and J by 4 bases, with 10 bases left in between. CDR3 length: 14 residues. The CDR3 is CASSSRGGTGELFF. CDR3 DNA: TGTGCCAGCAGTTCCCGAGGGGGCACCGGGGAGCTGTTTTTT.

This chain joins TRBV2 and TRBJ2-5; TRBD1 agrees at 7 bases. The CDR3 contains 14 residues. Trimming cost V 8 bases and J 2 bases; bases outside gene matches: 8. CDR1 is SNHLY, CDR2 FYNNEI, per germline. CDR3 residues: CASGPGTAQETQYF. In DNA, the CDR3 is TGTGCCAGCGGCCCTGGGACAGCACAAGAGACCCAGTACTTC.

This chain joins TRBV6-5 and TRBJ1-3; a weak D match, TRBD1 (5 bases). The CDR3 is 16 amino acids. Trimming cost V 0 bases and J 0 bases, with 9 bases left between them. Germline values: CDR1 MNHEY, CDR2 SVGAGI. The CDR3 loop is CASSYSGGASGNTIYF. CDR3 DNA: TGTGCCAGCAGTTACTCGGGGGGAGCCTCTGGAAACACCATATATTTT.

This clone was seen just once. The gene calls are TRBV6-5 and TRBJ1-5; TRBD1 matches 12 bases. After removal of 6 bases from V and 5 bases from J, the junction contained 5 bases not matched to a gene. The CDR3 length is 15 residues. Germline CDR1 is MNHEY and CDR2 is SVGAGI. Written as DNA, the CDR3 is TGTGCCAGCAGCCCTGGGACAGGGGGCCATCAGCCCCAGCATTTT. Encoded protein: CASSPGTGGHQPQHF.

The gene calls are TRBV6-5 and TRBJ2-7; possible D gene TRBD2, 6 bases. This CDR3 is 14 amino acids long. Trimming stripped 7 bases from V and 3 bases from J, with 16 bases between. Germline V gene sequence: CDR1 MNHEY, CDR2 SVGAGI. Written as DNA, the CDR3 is TGTGCCAGCACCAACCGGGACTCCCGCTACGAGCAGTACTTC. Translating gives CASTNRDSRYEQYF.

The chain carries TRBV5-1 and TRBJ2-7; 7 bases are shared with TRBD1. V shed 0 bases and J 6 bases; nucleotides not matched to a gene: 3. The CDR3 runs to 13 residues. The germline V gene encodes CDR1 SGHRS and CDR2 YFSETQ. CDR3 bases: TGCGCCAGCAGCTTGGGAGCAGGGGGCGAGCAGTACGTC. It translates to CASSLGAGGEQYV.

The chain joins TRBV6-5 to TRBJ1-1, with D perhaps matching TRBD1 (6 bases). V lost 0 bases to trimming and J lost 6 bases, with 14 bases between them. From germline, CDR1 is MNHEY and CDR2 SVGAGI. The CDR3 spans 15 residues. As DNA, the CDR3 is TGTGCCAGCAGTTACTCGACGGGGGCGCGGGCTGAAGCTTTCTTT. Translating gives CASSYSTGARAEAFF.

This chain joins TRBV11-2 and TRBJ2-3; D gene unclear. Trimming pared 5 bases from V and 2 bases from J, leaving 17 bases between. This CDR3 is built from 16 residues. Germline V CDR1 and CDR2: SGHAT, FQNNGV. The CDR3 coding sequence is TGTGCCAGCAGCCCCCTCCGGGCTCGACTCACAGATACGCAGTATTTT. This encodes CASSPLRARLTDTQYF.